Presented here are 4 T cell receptor beta chains from one specimen sequenced in a study of OX40 agonist ivuxolimab in advanced cancers. The data were produced by immunoSEQ multiplex PCR, yet TCRdb's version contains in-frame clones alone and is incomplete. The sample yields 71,000 or so clones, around 87% seen once. The sample was CD4+ or CD8+ T cells sorted from blood, taken in a trial of the OX40 agonist ivuxolimab. The source is an adult with an advanced solid tumor such as melanoma, head and neck, liver or kidney cancer.

This clone was counted once. The chain uses TRBV4-1 and TRBJ1-4; D uncertain. Germline values: CDR1 MGHRA, CDR2 YSYEKL. Trimming removed 1 base from V and 6 bases from J, with 12 bases in between. The CDR3 totals 15 residues. The CDR3 bases are TGCGCCAGCAGCCAAGGACGGTATTGGGATGAAAAACTGTTTTTT. Translation gives CASSQGRYWDEKLFF.

V is TRBV6-1 and J is TRBJ2-3; D is ambiguous. The CDR3 runs 14 residues. Trimming cost V 1 base and J 7 bases, with 12 bases left between them. The germline CDR1 and CDR2 sequences are MNHNS and SASEGT. CDR3 region: CASSEDVRSHTQYF. The DNA of the CDR3 is TGTGCCAGCAGTGAAGACGTGAGGTCGCATACGCAGTATTTT.

This clone was observed a handful of times. The sample holds other DNA sequences that translate to the same CDR3. The chain employs TRBV4-3 and TRBJ2-2; 8 bases agree with TRBD2. The V segment lost 0 bases and the J segment 0 bases; nucleotides outside the gene matches: 3. CDR1 and CDR2 from the germline V gene are LGHNA and YSLEER. There are 17 residues in the CDR3. The CDR3 region is CASSQDPSGSNTGELFF. As DNA, the CDR3 is TGCGCCAGCAGCCAAGACCCTAGCGGGTCGAACACCGGGGAGCTGTTTTTT.

V usage is TRBV28 and J usage is TRBJ1-2; TRBD1 matches 8 bases. The germline CDR1 and CDR2 sequences are MDHEN and SYDVKM. The CDR3 is made up of 13 amino acids. V lost 7 bases to trimming and J lost 7 bases; unmatched junction nucleotides: 8. DNA for the CDR3: TGTGCCAGCACCCGGGGGCAGGGGGCTGGCTACACCTTC. Encoded protein: CASTRGQGAGYTF.